This TCR beta chain appears in the sequencing data of a study of T cell repertoires in cytomegalovirus infection. Across the study: It can be stated that public TCR beta signatures indicated CMV infection as well as a matching HLA type.

In the case of this clonotype: What it recognizes is unknown.

TCRdb reprocessed the reads via MiXCR and lists one record per CDR3 protein. The table shows 650,000 to 900,000 distinct CDR3 sequences, with approximately 29% occurring only once. This clonotype originated in a human donor in good health (CMV status not recorded). Some clones in this sample may be carry-over from other donors' samples. The sample in question was cultured CD8+ T cells from PBMCs, obtained from culture after CMV antigen stimulation.

CDR3 region: CASTLVRQGSNSPLHF. The CDR3 bases are TGTGCCAGCACCTTAGTACGACAGGGGAGTAATTCACCCCTCCACTTT. The J gene is TRBJ1-6, the V gene TRBV28, with TRBD1 identical over 8 bases. Germline lookup yields CDR1 MDHEN and CDR2 SYDVKM. The CDR3 runs 16 residues. Unmatched junction bases numbered 11, after V lost 7 bases and J lost 6 bases.